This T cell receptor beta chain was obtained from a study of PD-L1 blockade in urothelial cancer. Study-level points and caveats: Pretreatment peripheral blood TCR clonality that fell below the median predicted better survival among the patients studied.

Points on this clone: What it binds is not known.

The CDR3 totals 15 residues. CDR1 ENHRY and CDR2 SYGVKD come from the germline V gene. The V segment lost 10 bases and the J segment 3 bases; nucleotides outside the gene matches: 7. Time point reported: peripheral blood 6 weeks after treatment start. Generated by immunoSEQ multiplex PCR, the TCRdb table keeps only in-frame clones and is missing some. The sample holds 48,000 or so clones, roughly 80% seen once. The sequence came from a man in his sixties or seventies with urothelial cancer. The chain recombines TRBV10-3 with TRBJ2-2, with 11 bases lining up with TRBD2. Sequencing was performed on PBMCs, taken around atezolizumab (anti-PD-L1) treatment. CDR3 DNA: TGTGCCACAGCCTTAGCGGGAGGGGACACCGGGGAGCTGTTTTTT. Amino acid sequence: CATALAGGDTGELFF.